This passage covers 27 T cell receptor beta chains from one sample sequenced in a study of Ad26.COV2.S vaccination and SARS-CoV-2 variants. TCRdb's table, derived via immunoSEQ multiplex PCR, lists solely in-frame clones and lacks some. The sample contains about 410,000 clones, around 85% of which appear only once. The treatment denotes: roughly 18 received Ad26.COV2.S at low or high dose, single or two shots; 5 received placebo; per-sample allocation not given. Day 63 after the first vaccine or placebo injection was the time point for sampling. This material consisted of peripheral blood, taken in a trial of Ad26.COV2.S vaccine versus placebo. These receptors all stem from a person aged 18-65 years who received the Ad26.COV2.S COVID-19 vaccine or a placebo.

The rearrangement joins TRBV7-2 to TRBJ1-4; D ambiguous. Germline lookup yields CDR1 SGHTA and CDR2 FQGNSA. Trimming took off 2 bases at V and 4 bases at J, with 8 bases between the two ends. This CDR3 spans 14 amino acids. The CDR3: CASSLNKINEKLFF. The DNA for the CDR3 is TGTGCCAGCAGCTTAAACAAGATTAATGAAAAACTGTTTTTT.

The V call is TRBV2, the J call TRBJ1-5; unclear D gene. V lost 7 bases to trimming and J lost 0 bases, with 13 bases between them. CDR1 and CDR2 (germline): SNHLY, FYNNEI. The length of the CDR3 is 15 residues. CDR3 region: CASTLRPYSNQPQHF. The DNA for the CDR3 is TGTGCCAGCACTCTTCGACCTTATAGCAATCAGCCCCAGCATTTT.

The chain uses TRBV7-8 and TRBJ1-1; 8 bases are shared with TRBD1. Germline CDR1 and CDR2: SGHVS and FQNEAQ. This CDR3 comprises 14 residues. Trimming took 3 bases from V and 2 from J; bases not matched to a gene: 2. The CDR3 DNA follows: TGTGCCAGCAGCTTGACAGGGGCTAACACTGAAGCTTTCTTT. It specifies CASSLTGANTEAFF.

V usage is TRBV27 and J usage is TRBJ1-2; D may be TRBD1 (6 bases). This CDR3 comprises 15 residues. The germline gives CDR1 MNHEY, CDR2 SMNVEV (reference sequence). With 5 bases removed from V and 4 bases from J, the gap between germline ends came to 17 bases. CDR3 nucleotide sequence: TGTGCCAGCAGTGCTGACAGTGGGGGCGCCTATGGCTACACCTTC. Amino acid sequence: CASSADSGGAYGYTF.

Regarding this clone: A much more abundant neighbour one base away suggests this may be a read error. This chain joins TRBV9 and TRBJ1-1, with D uncertain. The germline V and J ends were trimmed by 4 bases and 1 base, with 5 bases remaining between them. Germline V CDR1 and CDR2: SGDLS, YYNGEE. CDR3 length: 12 amino acids. The CDR3 coding sequence is TGTGCCAGCAGCCTACAGAACACTGAAGCTTTCTTT. Translation: CASSLQNTEAFF.

The rearrangement links TRBV4-3 to TRBJ2-1; unclear D gene. The CDR3 has 14 residues. The ends were cut back, 0 bases at V and 7 bases at J, with 10 bases in the middle. Germline V gene data show CDR1 as LGHNA and CDR2 as YSLEER. The CDR3 reads CASSQDLASNEQFF. The CDR3 DNA reads as TGCGCCAGCAGCCAAGATCTGGCTTCTAATGAGCAGTTCTTC.

The chain is built from TRBV5-1 and TRBJ1-4; D remains unclear. CDR3 length: 15 amino acids. Germline V gene sequence: CDR1 SGHRS, CDR2 YFSETQ. V was cut by 4 bases and J by 3 bases, with 13 bases left in between. CDR3 coding DNA: TGCGCCAGCAGCGCCTTGATAGGTCCTAATGAAAAACTGTTTTTT. Its translation is CASSALIGPNEKLFF.

The rearrangement joins TRBV15 to TRBJ1-4, with TRBD1 matching over 8 bases. This CDR3 comprises 14 residues. Trimming removed 6 bases from V and 6 bases from J; junction bases left unmatched: 6. CDR1 is LNHNV and CDR2 is YYDKDF in the germline V gene (reference sequence). The CDR3 DNA reads as TGTGCCACCAGTCGGACAGGGTTATATGAAAAACTGTTTTTT. Protein: CATSRTGLYEKLFF.

The CDR3 region is CASATGGSETQYF. CDR3 nucleotides: TGTGCCAGCGCGACAGGGGGCTCGGAGACCCAGTACTTC. This chain uses TRBV12-3 or TRBV12-4 with TRBJ2-5; the match to TRBD1 covers 10 bases. The CDR3 has 13 amino acids. The ends lost 8 bases at V and 5 bases at J; junction bases unmatched: 5.

Only one count was recorded for this clone. The J gene is TRBJ1-1, the V gene TRBV12-3 or TRBV12-4; D is uncertain. V was pared by 0 bases and J by 4 bases, with 6 bases between. The CDR3 is 13 amino acids. In DNA, the CDR3 is TGTGCCAGCAGTTTAGCCTGGCCCACTGAAGCTTTCTTT. Protein product: CASSLAWPTEAFF.

This chain uses TRBV6-6 with TRBJ2-3; TRBD2 agrees at 9 bases. V was clipped by 2 bases and J by 3 bases; unmatched bases: 3. The CDR3 is 15 residues long. The germline CDR1 and CDR2 sequences are MNHNY and SVGAGI (reference sequence). The CDR3, as DNA: TGTGCCAGCAGTTACGTGGGACTAGCTACAGATACGCAGTATTTT. As protein: CASSYVGLATDTQYF.

This chain joins TRBV7-8 and TRBJ2-7; D tentatively fits TRBD1 or TRBD2 (6 bases each). The V gene's germline CDR1 is SGHVS and CDR2 FQNEAQ. This CDR3 spans 13 amino acids. Trimming took off 3 bases at V and 5 bases at J, with 11 bases between the two ends. The CDR3 spells CASSFARGDEQYF. CDR3 sequence (DNA): TGTGCCAGCAGCTTTGCAAGGGGGGACGAGCAGTACTTC.

The CDR3 DNA is TGTGCCAGCAGTTATACAGGGGGCGTTGGCACCGGGGAGCTGTTTTTT. Residues: CASSYTGGVGTGELFF. The rearrangement joins TRBV28 to TRBJ2-2, with 9 positions matching TRBD1. Germline V gene lookup returns CDR1 MDHEN and CDR2 SYDVKM. The CDR3 has 16 residues. V lost 4 bases, J lost 4 bases, and 7 bases stayed unmatched.

The rearrangement joins TRBV27 to TRBJ1-3; the D is unclear. With 3 bases removed from V and 4 bases from J, the gap between germline ends came to 7 bases. This CDR3 is built from 13 residues. Germline V gene data show CDR1 as MNHEY and CDR2 as SMNVEV (reference sequence). CDR3 nucleotides: TGTGCCAGCAGTTTCAGACCGGGAAACACCATATATTTT. Translating gives CASSFRPGNTIYF.

A remark on this clone: Because the CDR3 is missing its conserved closing phenylalanine or tryptophan, this is likely a read error. It is unclear where the CDR3 begins or ends on the DNA, so no DNA is shown, and the CDR3 is as TCRdb lists it. The J gene is TRBJ1-1, the V gene TRBV18; the table names TRBD1, a call not compared with the DNA. Germline CDR1 is KGHSH and CDR2 is LQKENI. Termini included, the CDR3 measures 12 amino acids. CDR3 sequence reads: CASSPSQGEVRL.

This sequence joins TRBV5-4 and TRBJ2-7; 8 bases are a match to TRBD1. The junction had 8 bases not matched to a gene; V was cut back by 5 bases and J by 4 bases. This CDR3 comprises 14 residues. In germline, CDR1 is SGHNT, CDR2 YYREEE (reference sequence). CDR3 sequence (DNA): TGTGCCAGCAGACCCGGGACAGGAAATTACGAGCAGTACTTC. Its translation: CASRPGTGNYEQYF. Looking up the rest from reference TRBV5-4 and TRBJ2-7 gives the full variable domain: ETGVTQSPTHLIKTRGQQVTLRCSSQSGHNTVSWYQQALGQGPQFIFQYYREEENGRGNFPPRFSGLQFPNYSSELNVNALELDDSALYLCASRPGTGNYEQYFGPGTRLTVT.

This chain connects TRBV7-2 to TRBJ2-7; TRBD2 might be the D (5 bases). The CDR3 is 13 residues long. The germline V gene encodes CDR1 SGHTA and CDR2 FQGNSA. V lost 1 base to trimming and J lost 7 bases, with 11 bases between them. This chain's CDR3 is CASSLELREEQYF. The CDR3 nucleotides read TGTGCCAGCAGCTTAGAGTTAAGGGAGGAGCAGTACTTC.

V usage is TRBV7-6 and J usage is TRBJ1-2; D is unclear. The CDR3 sequence is 12 residues long. V gave up 1 base and J gave up 6 bases, with 6 bases separating them. CDR1 is SGHVS and CDR2 is FNYEAQ in the germline V gene. Here the CDR3 reads CASSLEGNGYTF. The DNA of the CDR3 is TGTGCCAGCAGCTTAGAAGGGAATGGCTACACCTTC. Filled out from reference TRBV7-6 and TRBJ1-2, the complete variable domain reads GAGVSQSPRYKVTKRGQDVALRCDPISGHVSLYWYRQALGQGPEFLTYFNYEAQQDKSGLPNDRFSAERPEGSISTLTIQRTEQRDSAMYRCASSLEGNGYTFGSGTRLTVV.

The chain combines TRBV5-1 with TRBJ1-2; no definite D call. Looked up from germline, CDR1 is SGHRS and CDR2 is YFSETQ. V lost 4 bases, J lost 4 bases, and 14 bases lay in between. CDR3 length: 14 amino acids. The CDR3 spells CASSLYPSGYGYTF. In DNA, the CDR3 is TGCGCCAGCAGCCTCTACCCGTCGGGCTATGGCTACACCTTC.

The J gene is TRBJ2-2, the V gene TRBV27; D is ambiguous. The germline V and J ends were trimmed by 5 bases and 6 bases, with 7 bases remaining between them. The CDR3 consists of 12 residues. Germline CDR1 reads MNHEY; CDR2 reads SMNVEV (reference sequence). The CDR3 protein is CASSGFPGELFF. The DNA for the CDR3 is TGTGCCAGCAGTGGTTTCCCCGGGGAGCTGTTTTTT.

In this sample, this clone turned up once. The V gene is TRBV5-7, the J gene TRBJ1-2; the D gene is possibly TRBD1 (5 bases). TRBV5-7 is an open reading frame, and its role is uncertain. The V and J ends lost 4 bases and 8 bases respectively, with 21 bases between them. The CDR3 is 15 residues long. The CDR3 bases are TGTGCCAGCAGCGGATCGGGGGAACGCGATGGAGGCTACACCTTC. The encoded protein is CASSGSGERDGGYTF.

The V call is TRBV12-3 or TRBV12-4, the J call TRBJ1-1; D ambiguous. The CDR3 spans 13 residues. V was pared by 5 bases and J by 4 bases, with 11 bases between. DNA for the CDR3: TGTGCCAGCAGTCATGGACCTATCACTGAAGCTTTCTTT. As protein: CASSHGPITEAFF.

The chain employs TRBV18 and TRBJ1-3; D uncertain. The ends were cut back, 3 bases at V and 2 bases at J, with 8 bases in the middle. Germline CDR1 is KGHSH and CDR2 is LQKENI. This CDR3 has 14 residues. The CDR3 reads CASSPALTGNTIYF. CDR3 DNA: TGTGCCAGCTCACCTGCACTTACTGGAAACACCATATATTTT.

The chain couples TRBV27 to TRBJ1-1; D uncertain. The V end was cut by 2 bases, the J end by 0 bases, with 7 bases between. The germline V gene encodes CDR1 MNHEY and CDR2 SMNVEV (reference sequence). This CDR3 is 14 amino acids long. This CDR3 is CASSLNNLNTEAFF. The CDR3 coding sequence is TGTGCCAGCAGTTTAAACAACCTGAACACTGAAGCTTTCTTT.

V usage is TRBV4-3 and J usage is TRBJ2-5; 8 bases agree with TRBD2. The CDR3 consists of 13 residues. The germline V gene encodes CDR1 LGHNA and CDR2 YSLEER. The ends lost 0 bases at V and 7 bases at J; junction bases unmatched: 1. CDR3 bases: TGCGCCAGCAGCCAAGACCGGGGGGGGACCCAGTACTTC. It is translated as CASSQDRGGTQYF.

This rearrangement joins TRBV2 to TRBJ2-7; a possible D gene is TRBD1 (6 bases). The ends were cut back, 2 bases at V and 6 bases at J, with 17 bases in the middle. From germline, CDR1 is SNHLY and CDR2 FYNNEI. CDR3 size: 15 residues. DNA of the CDR3: TGTGCCAGCAGTGAAACCACAGGGAGAGTGTTCGAGCAGTACTTC. It translates to CASSETTGRVFEQYF. Filled out from reference TRBV2 and TRBJ2-7, the complete variable domain reads EPEVTQTPSHQVTQMGQEVILRCVPISNHLYFYWYRQILGQKVEFLVSFYNNEISEKSEIFDDQFSVERPDGSNFTLKIRSTKLEDSAMYFCASSETTGRVFEQYFGPGTRLTVT.

A remark on this clone: One end of the junction does not line up with germline, which may come from a read error. The genes are TRBV7-9 and TRBJ2-3, with D perhaps assigned TRBD1 or TRBD2 (5 bases each). The CDR3 is made up of 10 amino acids. CDR1 and CDR2 (germline): SEHNR, FQNEAQ (reference sequence). CDR3 nucleotide sequence: TGTGCCAGCAGTCCCGGGGCCCCAGCTTTT. It translates to CASSPGAPAF.